Shown below are 6 T cell receptor beta chains from a single sample sequenced in a study of cytomegalovirus exposure and HLA in healthy donors (dated by TCRdb to 2017 to 2019). The library was produced with the immunoSEQ multiplex PCR assay. A mixture of 60 forward primers for TCR Vbeta segments and 13 reverse primers for TCR Jbeta segments was used in the multiplex PCR. The clones in this table, taken by TCRdb from immuneACCESS, are in-frame only. Not every clone is retained; where verified, under half of the shortfall comes from an unresolved V gene, and the cause of the rest is unknown. In all, the sample holds over 35,000 clones, and almost 70% of those were seen once. The top ten hold 3.5% to 4% of the sample. Sequencing was carried out using PBMCs. The receptors come from a man aged 40-55 years in good health and CMV-seronegative.

The chain employs TRBV28 and TRBJ2-3; TRBD1 is a possible D gene (6 bases). This CDR3 is 15 amino acids long. CDR1 and CDR2 (germline): MDHEN, SYDVKM. Trimming took 5 bases from V and 0 from J, leaving 12 bases between them. CDR3 bases: TGTGCCAGCAGTCCGGACAGTGCGAGCACAGATACGCAGTATTTT. Amino acid sequence: CASSPDSASTDTQYF.

This clone was picked up a small number of times. The rearrangement uses TRBV27 and TRBJ1-2; D gene ambiguous. V lost 2 bases and J lost 1, with 8 bases in between. The germline V gene has CDR1 MNHEY and CDR2 SMNVEV (reference sequence). The CDR3 is 14 residues long. Here the CDR3 DNA reads TGTGCCAGCAGTTTAGGACTGAGTAACTATGGCTACACCTTC. Amino acid sequence: CASSLGLSNYGYTF.

The chain couples TRBV30 to TRBJ2-3; tentative D call: TRBD2 (6 bases). V lost 0 bases to trimming and J lost 9 bases, with 16 bases between them. CDR3 length: 14 residues. Germline V gene sequence: CDR1 GTSNPN, CDR2 SVGIG (reference sequence). The CDR3 DNA reads TGTGCCTGGAGTGTTAGCGGTGTCTCGGGAACGCAGTATTTT. Amino acids: CAWSVSGVSGTQYF.

This clone was counted a few times. The chain carries TRBV4-3 and TRBJ1-1; D uncertain. CDR1 is LGHNA and CDR2 is YSLEER in the germline V gene. Between the trimmed V and J ends, which lost 1 base and 1 base, there was a span of 13 bases. The CDR3 is made up of 16 amino acids. CDR3 residues: CASSQGNGFPNTEAFF. The CDR3 nucleotides are TGCGCCAGCAGCCAAGGAAACGGGTTTCCGAACACTGAAGCTTTCTTT.

The chain uses TRBV7-2 and TRBJ1-1, with D possibly being TRBD1 (5 bases). The CDR3 consists of 15 residues. Per the germline V gene, CDR1 is SGHTA and CDR2 is FQGNSA. V was trimmed by 5 bases and J by 2 bases, leaving 15 bases between them. The CDR3 sequence: CASSTSGFGNTEAFF. CDR3 coding DNA: TGTGCCAGCAGCACCTCAGGGTTTGGTAACACTGAAGCTTTCTTT.

The V and J genes are TRBV7-2 and TRBJ2-7, with TRBD1 matching over 9 bases. Germline CDR1 reads SGHTA; CDR2 reads FQGNSA. The V segment lost 1 base and the J segment 4 bases; nucleotides outside the gene matches: 5. This CDR3 has 15 residues. The CDR3 sequence is CASSLVIQGAYEQYF. The CDR3 region has the DNA TGTGCCAGCAGCTTAGTTATACAGGGGGCTTACGAGCAGTACTTC.